One and the same sample provided the 31 T cell receptor beta chains below, sequenced in a study of T cells in Graves' hyperthyroidism and ophthalmopathy. It was RNA transcripts that yielded the amplified TCR beta CDR3 regions. The TCR CDR3 was amplified in a first-round RT-PCR using the HTBI primer set. MiXCR was run by TCRdb on the multiplex PCR reads, yielding one entry per CDR3 protein. The sample contains roughly 520,000 distinct CDR3 sequences, around a quarter of which appear only once. What was sequenced was blood. All receptors come from a woman aged 30 to 39 with Graves' ophthalmopathy.

This clonotype was seen more than once but under ten times. The chain couples TRBV12-3 or TRBV12-4 to TRBJ1-1; D is possibly TRBD1 (5 bases). The CDR3 spans 12 residues. The V gene lost 5 bases and the J gene lost 11 bases, with 15 bases spanning the gap. The CDR3 DNA reads TGTGCCAGCAGTCCGCAGGGCCCTGGGGCTTTCTTT. The encoded protein is CASSPQGPGAFF.

The chain uses TRBV6-1 and TRBJ1-1; TRBD1 is a possible D gene (5 bases). Per the germline V gene, CDR1 is MNHNS and CDR2 is SASEGT. The CDR3 extends over 13 amino acids. The V and J ends lost 6 bases and 11 bases respectively, with 19 bases between them. CDR3 region: CASSPVGRDGAFF. In DNA, the CDR3 is TGTGCCAGCAGCCCAGTGGGGCGGGACGGGGCTTTCTTT.

This clonotype was counted a few times. V and J are TRBV6-5 and TRBJ1-5; D remains ambiguous. CDR1 and CDR2 (germline): MNHEY, SVGAGI. CDR3 length: 12 amino acids. Trimming stripped 4 bases from V and 7 bases from J, with 8 bases between. The CDR3 loop reads CASSLTYQPQHF. CDR3 nucleotides: TGTGCCAGCAGTTTAACATACCAGCCCCAGCATTTT.

Many counts were recorded for this clonotype. The chain's CDR3 is CASSLDTGARGPEAFF. In nucleotides, the CDR3 is TGCGCCAGCAGCTTAGATACAGGGGCCAGGGGCCCTGAAGCTTTCTTT. The chain employs TRBV5-1 and TRBJ1-1; the match to TRBD1 covers 7 bases. This CDR3 comprises 16 residues. The germline V gene encodes CDR1 SGHRS and CDR2 YFSETQ. V trimming: 2 bases; J trimming: 6 bases; junction bases outside the gene matches: 13.

As concerns this clonotype: Sequence at one end of the junction differs from germline and may be a read error. This chain links TRBV11-3 with TRBJ2-5, with 8 bases lining up with TRBD2. CDR1 SGHNT and CDR2 YENEEA come from the germline V gene. The CDR3 length is 16 residues. The DNA of the CDR3 is TGTGCCAGCAGCTGGGGTCCTAGCGGGTTTCAAGAGACCAAGTACTTC. Its protein product is CASSWGPSGFQETKYF.

Concerning this clonotype: No conserved phenylalanine or tryptophan ends this CDR3, so it is likely a read error. J is TRBJ2-7 and V is TRBV6-2 or TRBV6-3; tentative D call: TRBD1 (6 bases). V was cut by 2 bases and J by 1 base, with 15 bases left in between. This CDR3 comprises 16 residues. The V gene's germline CDR1 is MNHEY and CDR2 SVGEGT. DNA for the CDR3: TGTGCCAGCAGTTACGCCGGCAGGGGTTTGTCCTACGAGCAGTACTTG. Residues: CASSYAGRGLSYEQYL.

This clonotype was seen ten or more times. The rearrangement links TRBV12-3 or TRBV12-4 to TRBJ2-4; weak D call: TRBD2 (5 bases). V shed 9 bases and J shed 6 bases, with 21 bases lying between them. The CDR3 loop spans 15 amino acids. The CDR3 loop is CASLPAAGALNIQYF. The CDR3 DNA follows: TGTGCCAGTCTACCCGCGGCGGGTGCCCTAAACATTCAGTACTTC.

This clonotype came up many times. The chain uses TRBV15 and TRBJ1-1, with D perhaps matching TRBD1 (5 bases). This CDR3 comprises 17 residues. Germline assignment: CDR1 LNHNV and CDR2 YYDKDF (reference sequence). Trimming shortened V by 0 bases and J by 8 bases, and 22 bases separated the two germline ends. The CDR3 spells CATSRDGTTSLGEEAFF. The DNA for the CDR3 is TGTGCCACCAGCAGAGACGGGACGACGTCGTTGGGTGAGGAAGCTTTCTTT.

This clonotype was counted ten times or more. The chain combines TRBV28 with TRBJ1-1, with no clear D. This CDR3 comprises 14 residues. CDR1 is MDHEN and CDR2 is SYDVKM in the germline V gene. Trimming pared 7 bases from V and 4 bases from J, leaving 16 bases between. CDR3 protein: CASTREEGTTEAFF. CDR3 DNA: TGTGCCAGCACCCGAGAAGAGGGTACCACTGAAGCTTTCTTT. The full variable domain, rest sourced from reference TRBV28 and TRBJ1-1, is DVKVTQSSRYLVKRTGEKVFLECVQDMDHENMFWYRQDPGLGLRLIYFSYDVKMKEKGDIPEGYSVSREKKERFSLILESASTNQTSMYLCASTREEGTTEAFFGQGTRLTVV.

This clonotype has at least ten counts. The rearrangement uses TRBV6-1 and TRBJ1-2; the D is unclear. V was pared by 5 bases and J by 2 bases, with 3 bases between. The CDR3 loop spans 11 amino acids. The germline V gene encodes CDR1 MNHNS and CDR2 SASEGT. CDR3 sequence: CASSKNYGYTF. Here the CDR3 DNA reads TGTGCCAGCAGTAAGAACTATGGCTACACCTTC.

This chain connects TRBV12-3 or TRBV12-4 to TRBJ1-1; perhaps TRBD1 as D (5 bases). CDR3 length: 13 amino acids. V lost 6 bases and J 3 bases, leaving 11 bases between the germline ends. CDR3 sequence: CASSRSGHTEAFF. In DNA, the CDR3 is TGTGCCAGCAGCCGATCAGGGCACACTGAAGCTTTCTTT.

This chain uses TRBV28 with TRBJ1-2, with D uncertain. V lost 6 bases and J lost 0, with 5 bases in between. Germline CDR1 and CDR2: MDHEN and SYDVKM. The CDR3 runs 12 residues. The CDR3 nucleotides read TGTGCCAGCAGACAGTCTAACTATGGCTACACCTTC. Its protein product is CASRQSNYGYTF.

Remarks on this clonotype: A much larger clonotype is one base distant, so this may be a read error. The chain uses TRBV12-3 or TRBV12-4 and TRBJ1-1; a weak D match, TRBD1 (5 bases). This CDR3 spans 14 amino acids. The CDR3 DNA reads TGTGCCAGCAGTTTTTCCCCGGGAGGGACTGAAGCTTGCTTT. Protein sequence: CASSFSPGGTEACF.

Only a few counts were recorded for this clonotype. The chain uses TRBV6-5 and TRBJ1-3, with D unresolved. Trimming shortened V by 0 bases and J by 2 bases, and 8 bases separated the two germline ends. The CDR3 covers 15 residues. Germline values: CDR1 MNHEY, CDR2 SVGAGI. The CDR3 spells CASSYSSRAGNTIYF. CDR3 DNA: TGTGCCAGCAGTTACTCGAGCCGGGCTGGAAACACCATATATTTT.

The chain is built from TRBV7-9 and TRBJ1-5; D unresolved. V gave up 0 bases and J gave up 1 base, with 7 bases separating them. Germline V gives CDR1 SEHNR, CDR2 FQNEAQ (reference sequence). CDR3 size: 15 residues. The CDR3 region is CASSLAKDSNQPQHF. For the CDR3, the DNA is TGTGCCAGCAGCTTAGCAAAGGACAGCAATCAGCCCCAGCATTTT.

The table lists this clonotype with many counts. The chain links TRBV12-3 or TRBV12-4 to TRBJ1-3, with D maybe TRBD1 (5 bases). CDR3 size: 15 residues. V gave up 4 bases and J gave up 4 bases, with 14 bases separating them. The CDR3 protein is CASSSQGWGGNTIYF. CDR3 nucleotide sequence: TGTGCCAGCAGTTCCCAAGGGTGGGGGGGAAACACCATATATTTT.

This clonotype was seen repeatedly, ten times or more. The chain links TRBV25-1 to TRBJ1-1; 11 positions agree with TRBD1. V shed 1 base, J shed 3 bases, and the junction held 7 bases outside the gene matches. Germline V CDR1 and CDR2: MGHDK, SYGVNS. The CDR3 runs to 17 residues. CDR3: CASSELDRGLDDTEAFF. The CDR3, as DNA: TGTGCCAGCAGTGAATTGGACAGGGGGCTGGACGACACTGAAGCTTTCTTT.

This clonotype was found a few times. The chain couples TRBV12-3 or TRBV12-4 to TRBJ2-5; the D gene is possibly TRBD2 (7 bases). The germline V and J ends were trimmed by 5 bases and 9 bases, with 19 bases remaining between them. CDR3 length: 14 amino acids. CDR3 nucleotides: TGTGCCAGCAGTCCATTTAGGGGGGGAGGGGCCCAGTACTTC. Its protein is CASSPFRGGGAQYF.

V and J are TRBV28 and TRBJ1-1; 9 positions agree with TRBD1. The germline V gene encodes CDR1 MDHEN and CDR2 SYDVKM. The J segment lost 0 bases and the V segment lost 3 bases, leaving 11 bases of the junction unmatched. This CDR3 has 18 amino acids. The CDR3 DNA reads TGTGCCAGCAGTTTTCCCCGGGACAGGGCTATGATGAACACTGAAGCTTTCTTT. Amino acids: CASSFPRDRAMMNTEAFF.

This clonotype was observed at least ten times. The rearrangement uses TRBV7-2 and TRBJ1-2; the match to TRBD1 covers 9 bases. CDR1 SGHTA and CDR2 FQGNSA come from the germline V gene. V was pared by 8 bases and J by 3 bases, with 13 bases of the junction left unmatched. The CDR3 sequence is 16 residues long. The CDR3 DNA reads TGTGCCAGCCTCTCCTTGGCCAGGACAGGGGACTATGGCTACACCTTC. It yields the protein CASLSLARTGDYGYTF.

Here the CDR3 DNA reads TGTGCCAGCAGTTCCACCGGGGATTACGGGGAGCTGTTTTTT. This translates into CASSSTGDYGELFF. The V call is TRBV28, the J call TRBJ2-2, with D possibly matching TRBD2 (5 bases). CDR1 MDHEN and CDR2 SYDVKM come from the germline V gene. There are 14 residues in the CDR3. The V end was cut by 4 bases, the J end by 7 bases, with 13 bases between.

The rearrangement joins TRBV4-3 to TRBJ1-1; D not resolved. There are 13 residues in the CDR3. V lost 0 bases and J lost 11, with 13 bases in between. The germline V gene has CDR1 LGHNA and CDR2 YSLEER. In nucleotides, the CDR3 is TGCGCCAGCAGCCAAGAAAGCTCGCTGCAGGCTTTCTTT. This encodes CASSQESSLQAFF.

This clonotype was found many times. The genes are TRBV19 and TRBJ1-5, with unresolved D. The V and J ends lost 1 base and 7 bases respectively, with 17 bases between them. The CDR3 consists of 16 residues. In germline, CDR1 is LNHDA, CDR2 SQIVND (reference sequence). As DNA, the CDR3 is TGTGCCAGTAGTATAGGTGAAGGAGGGCCACGGCAGCCCCAGCATTTT. Encoded protein: CASSIGEGGPRQPQHF.

This clonotype was found once. This chain uses TRBV10-3 with TRBJ2-2; D could derive from TRBD1 or TRBD2 (5 bases each). The V end was cut by 0 bases, the J end by 3 bases, with 8 bases between. The CDR3 length is 15 residues. Germline V gene lookup returns CDR1 ENHRY and CDR2 SYGVKD. CDR3 sequence (DNA): TGTGCCATCAGTGAGTCGAGGGGCCACACCGGGGAGCTGTTTTTT. Translated: CAISESRGHTGELFF.

This clonotype was seen ten or more times. The rearrangement joins TRBV24-1 to TRBJ1-5, with D possibly matching TRBD1 (5 bases). Germline values: CDR1 KGHDR, CDR2 SFDVKD. The CDR3 length is 14 residues. The V end lost 10 bases, the J end lost 6 bases, and 18 bases lay between the germline ends. CDR3 DNA: TGTGCCACTACCCTCCCGGGACTGAGTCAGCCCCAGCATTTT. It is translated as CATTLPGLSQPQHF.

The chain couples TRBV19 to TRBJ1-1, with D possibly being TRBD1 (6 bases). V was pared by 2 bases and J by 8 bases, with 15 bases between. CDR3 length: 14 amino acids. Germline V gene lookup returns CDR1 LNHDA and CDR2 SQIVND (reference sequence). CDR3 bases: TGTGCCAGTAGTATAAGGTGGCACCAGGGGGAAGCTTTCTTT. Its translation is CASSIRWHQGEAFF.

The J gene is TRBJ2-5, the V gene TRBV5-5; 11 nucleotides match TRBD1. V was pared by 4 bases and J by 6 bases, with 8 bases of the junction left unmatched. The CDR3 is 15 residues long. Per germline, CDR1 SGHKS and CDR2 YYEKEE (reference sequence). This CDR3 reads CASSIPGQGVKTQYF. The CDR3, as DNA: TGTGCCAGCAGCATCCCGGGACAGGGGGTGAAGACCCAGTACTTC.

V gene TRBV19 combines with J gene TRBJ1-5, with D possibly matching TRBD1 (6 bases). The germline V gene has CDR1 LNHDA and CDR2 SQIVND (reference sequence). Between the trimmed V and J ends, which lost 7 bases and 4 bases, there was a span of 20 bases. This CDR3 has 16 amino acids. The CDR3, as DNA: TGTGCCAGTAACACATGGGGGGGGGCTTCAAATCAGCCCCAGCATTTT. This codes for CASNTWGGASNQPQHF.

This clonotype was seen at least ten times. The V call is TRBV7-2, the J call TRBJ2-7, with TRBD2 as a possible D gene (6 bases). Trimming left V 5 bases short and J 0 bases short, with 11 bases between. Germline V gives CDR1 SGHTA, CDR2 FQGNSA. The CDR3 is 14 amino acids. The CDR3 protein is CASSRDGSSYEQYF. In DNA form, the CDR3 reads TGTGCCAGCAGCCGAGACGGGAGCTCCTACGAGCAGTACTTC.

The chain couples TRBV5-1 to TRBJ1-1, with 7 bases that match TRBD1. CDR1 and CDR2 (germline): SGHRS, YFSETQ. V trimming: 3 bases; J trimming: 0 bases; junction bases outside the gene matches: 11. The CDR3 extends over 17 amino acids. The CDR3 protein is CASSYGTARHMNTEAFF. CDR3 DNA: TGCGCCAGCAGCTACGGGACAGCTCGCCACATGAACACTGAAGCTTTCTTT.

This clonotype was detected only a few times. The chain has TRBV6-1 and TRBJ2-5; TRBD1 matches at 8 bases. The V and J ends lost 3 bases and 3 bases, in that order; junction bases with no gene match: 6. The CDR3 runs to 15 residues. Germline V gene data show CDR1 as MNHNS and CDR2 as SASEGT. CDR3 in amino acids: CASSEIAGQEETQYF. The CDR3, as DNA: TGTGCCAGCAGTGAGATCGCGGGACAGGAAGAGACCCAGTACTTC.